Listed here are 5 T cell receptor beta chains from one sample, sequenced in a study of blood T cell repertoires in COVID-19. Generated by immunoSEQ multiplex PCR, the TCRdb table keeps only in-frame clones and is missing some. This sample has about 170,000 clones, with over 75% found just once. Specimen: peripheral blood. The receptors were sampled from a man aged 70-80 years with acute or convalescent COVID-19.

CDR3 in DNA: TGTGCCAGCAGTGAGACGGAGTATCAGCCCCAGCATTTT. Translated, it gives CASSETEYQPQHF. The chain carries TRBV2 and TRBJ1-5; no reliable D call. This CDR3 region has 13 residues. V lost 3 bases and J lost 5, with 8 bases in between. Germline V CDR1 and CDR2: SNHLY, FYNNEI.

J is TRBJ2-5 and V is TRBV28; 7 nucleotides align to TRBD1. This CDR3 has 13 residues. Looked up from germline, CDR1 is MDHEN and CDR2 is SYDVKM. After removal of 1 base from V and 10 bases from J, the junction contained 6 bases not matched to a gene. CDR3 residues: CASSLSGTVFQYF. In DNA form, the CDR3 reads TGTGCCAGCAGTTTATCCGGGACAGTTTTCCAGTACTTC.

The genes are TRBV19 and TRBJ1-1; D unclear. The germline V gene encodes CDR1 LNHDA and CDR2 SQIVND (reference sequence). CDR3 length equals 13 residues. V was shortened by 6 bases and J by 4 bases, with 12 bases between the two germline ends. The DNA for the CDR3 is TGTGCCAGTAGCCCCATCCGGGGCACTGAAGCTTTCTTT. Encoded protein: CASSPIRGTEAFF.

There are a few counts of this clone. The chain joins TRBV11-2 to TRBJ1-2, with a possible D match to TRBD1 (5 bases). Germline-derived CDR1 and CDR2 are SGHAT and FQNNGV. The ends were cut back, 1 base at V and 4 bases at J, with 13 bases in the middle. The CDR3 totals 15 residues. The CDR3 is CASSLAQGTVYGYTF. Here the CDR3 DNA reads TGTGCCAGCAGCTTAGCTCAGGGTACAGTCTATGGCTACACCTTC.

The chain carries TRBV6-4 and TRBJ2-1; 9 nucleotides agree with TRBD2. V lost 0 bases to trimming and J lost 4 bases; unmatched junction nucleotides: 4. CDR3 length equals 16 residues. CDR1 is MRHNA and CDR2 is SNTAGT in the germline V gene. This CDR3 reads CASSDSGAGGYNEQFF. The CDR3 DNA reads TGTGCCAGCAGTGACTCGGGGGCGGGAGGGTACAATGAGCAGTTCTTC.